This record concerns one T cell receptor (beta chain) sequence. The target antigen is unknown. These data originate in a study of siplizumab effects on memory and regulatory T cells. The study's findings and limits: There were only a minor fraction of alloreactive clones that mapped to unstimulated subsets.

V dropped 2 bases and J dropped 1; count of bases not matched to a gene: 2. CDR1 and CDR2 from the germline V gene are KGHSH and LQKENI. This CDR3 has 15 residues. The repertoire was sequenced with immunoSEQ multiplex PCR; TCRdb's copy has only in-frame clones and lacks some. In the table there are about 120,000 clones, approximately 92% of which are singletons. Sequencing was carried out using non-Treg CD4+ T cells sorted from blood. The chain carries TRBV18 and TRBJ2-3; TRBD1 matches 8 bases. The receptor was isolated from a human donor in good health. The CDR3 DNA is TGTGCCAGCTCACCAGACAGGGGTGGCACAGATACGCAGTATTTT. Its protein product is CASSPDRGGTDTQYF.